The rows below give T cell receptor beta chains drawn from one sample of a study of T cells in Graves' hyperthyroidism and ophthalmopathy. One entry per CDR3 protein results from TCRdb running MiXCR on the multiplex PCR reads. The sample holds roughly 49,000 distinct CDR3 sequences, roughly half seen once. The sequencing input was peripheral blood or thyroid tissue (not recorded which). These receptors came from a man younger than 35 with Graves' hyperthyroidism. CDR3s include the opening cysteine and the closing phenylalanine or tryptophan. The D gene is left open where the match is weak. Rows may omit the clone size; those that give it use once, few, many or a size class.

>-|TRBJ1-5|many|TRBV6-2/TRBV6-3
CASSYLDSLNQPQHF
TGTGCCAGCAGTTACCTGGACAGCCTGAATCAGCCCCAGCATTTT
>TRBD2|TRBJ2-7|-|TRBV7-9
CASSLITSGRTHEQYF
TGTGCCAGCAGCTTAATCACTAGCGGGAGGACCCACGAGCAGTACTTC
>-|TRBJ2-7|-|TRBV2
CASTLRASIDEQYF
TGTGCCAGCACCCTCCGCGCTTCCATCGACGAGCAGTACTTC
>TRBD1|TRBJ2-5|-|TRBV29-1
CSVGTGGMETQYF
TGCAGCGTCGGGACAGGGGGGATGGAGACCCAGTACTTC
>-|TRBJ1-3|few|TRBV28
CASSFRGLAGNTIYF
TGTGCCAGCAGTTTCCGGGGTCTGGCTGGAAACACCATATATTTT
>-|TRBJ2-6|once|TRBV7-6
CASTPMISGANVLTF
TGTGCCAGCACCCCAATGATCTCTGGGGCCAACGTCCTGACTTTC
>-|TRBJ1-1|many|TRBV5-6
CASSLAGGLNTEAFF
TGTGCCAGCAGCTTGGCCGGCGGTTTGAACACTGAAGCTTTCTTT
>TRBD2|TRBJ2-2|-|TRBV5-1
CASTFRPAGGVVSGELFF
TGTGCCAGCACCTTCCGACCAGCGGGAGGTGTAGTCAGCGGGGAGCTGTTTTTT
>-|TRBJ2-2|many|TRBV6-5
CASSYSDSPNTGELFF
TGTGCCAGCAGTTATTCGGACAGCCCGAACACCGGGGAGCTGTTTTTT
>-|TRBJ1-1|-|TRBV24-1
CATSDGQTAEAFF
TGTGCCACCAGTGATGGGCAGACTGCTGAAGCTTTCTTT
>-|TRBJ2-6|many|TRBV11-2
CASSINSGANVLTF
TGTGCCAGCAGCATTAACTCTGGGGCCAACGTCCTGACTTTC
>-|TRBJ1-2|many|TRBV9
CASSFGGGVYTF
TGTGCCAGCAGCTTCGGGGGGGGCGTCTACACCTTC
>-|TRBJ1-5|-|TRBV2
CASRTGTLNHQPQHF
TGTGCCAGCCGCACGGGGACTCTGAACCATCAGCCCCAGCATTTT
>-|TRBJ2-7|-|TRBV7-8
CASSGGREQYF
TGTGCCAGCAGCGGGGGACGGGAGCAGTACTTC
>-|TRBJ2-6|many|TRBV19
CASGRLRGANVLTF
TGTGCCAGTGGACGGTTACGCGGGGCCAACGTCCTGACTTTC
>TRBD1|TRBJ1-5|-|TRBV10-3
CAISGGTGNNQPQHF
TGTGCCATCAGTGGTGGGACAGGCAACAATCAGCCCCAGCATTTT
>-|TRBJ1-3|-|TRBV15
CATSRARGHSGNTIYF
TGTGCCACCAGCAGAGCAAGGGGCCACTCTGGAAACACCATATATTTT
>-|TRBJ1-5|-|TRBV7-2
CASSLGTDSNQPQHF
TGTGCCAGCAGCTTAGGGACAGATAGCAATCAGCCCCAGCATTTT